The source of this T cell receptor beta chain is a study of blood T cell repertoires in COVID-19. As originally analysed: Estimates of nucleated cell counts were drawn from the amplification of reference gene primers. Sequencing was performed with immunoSEQ multiplex PCR; in TCRdb, only in-frame clones are kept and a portion is missing. The V and J calls and clone size come from that table; D and trimming were worked out from the DNA. The sample shows about 310,000 clones, about 90% of them seen only once. CDR3 length equals 13 residues. V lost 5 bases and J 6 bases, leaving 13 bases between the germline ends.

The receptor was derived from a woman aged 25 to 39 with COVID-19, enrolled during active disease. Sequenced sample: peripheral blood. This chain uses TRBV12-3 or TRBV12-4 with TRBJ1-1; D gene uncertain. DNA for the CDR3: TGTGCCAGCAGTACCTTGCCGGGAGCTGAAGCTTTCTTT. Its protein product is CASSTLPGAEAFF.